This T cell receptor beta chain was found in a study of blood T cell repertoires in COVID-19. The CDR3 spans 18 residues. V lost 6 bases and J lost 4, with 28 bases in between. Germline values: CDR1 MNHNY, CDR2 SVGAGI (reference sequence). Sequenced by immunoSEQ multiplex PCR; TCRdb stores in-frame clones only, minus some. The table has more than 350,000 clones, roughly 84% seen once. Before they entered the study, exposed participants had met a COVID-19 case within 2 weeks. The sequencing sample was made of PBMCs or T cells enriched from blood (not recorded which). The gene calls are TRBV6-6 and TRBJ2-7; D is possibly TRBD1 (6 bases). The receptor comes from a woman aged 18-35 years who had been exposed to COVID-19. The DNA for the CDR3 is TGTGCCAGCAGCCGAGGGGTTAAGTTTACAGGGCAAGGATACGAGCAGTACTTC. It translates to CASSRGVKFTGQGYEQYF.